This T cell receptor beta chain was recovered during a study of shared clonotypes between healthy human individuals. Study-level information: Participating donors consisted of a couple of women and three men aged 18 to 49. Study observations and caveats: The study sampled only blood, and tissue repertoires likely differ.

Naivety among CD8 cells was defined by CD45RO negativity and positive CCR7 selection, thereby excluding terminally differentiated effector memory CD45RA+ cells. Data came from immunoSEQ multiplex PCR; TCRdb stores just in-frame clones and leaves some out. The profile shows 600,000 or so clones, 95% to 98% of them singletons. A remark on this clone: What it binds is unknown.

The CDR3 is made up of 15 amino acids. Deletions cut 2 bases from V and 5 bases from J, with 15 bases between. The germline V gene has CDR1 MRHNA and CDR2 SNTAGT. Input material: naive CD8+ T cells sorted from blood. The receptor was derived from a man under 40 in good health. The chain couples TRBV6-4 to TRBJ1-2; no clear D. The CDR3 is CASSDRPASKYGYTF. As DNA, the CDR3 is TGTGCCAGCAGTGACCGACCCGCGTCGAAATATGGCTACACCTTC.